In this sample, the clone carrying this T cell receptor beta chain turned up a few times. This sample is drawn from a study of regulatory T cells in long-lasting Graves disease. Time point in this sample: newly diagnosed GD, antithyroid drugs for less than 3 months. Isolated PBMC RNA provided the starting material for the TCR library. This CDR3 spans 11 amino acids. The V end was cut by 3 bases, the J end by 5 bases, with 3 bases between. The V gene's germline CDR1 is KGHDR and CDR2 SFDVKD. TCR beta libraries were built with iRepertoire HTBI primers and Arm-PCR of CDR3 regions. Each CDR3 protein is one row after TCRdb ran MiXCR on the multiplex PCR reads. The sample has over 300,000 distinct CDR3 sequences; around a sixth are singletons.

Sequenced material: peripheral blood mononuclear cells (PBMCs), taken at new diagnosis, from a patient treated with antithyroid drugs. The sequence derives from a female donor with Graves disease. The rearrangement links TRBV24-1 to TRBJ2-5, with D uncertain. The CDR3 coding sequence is TGTGCCACCAGTGATCTGGAGACCCAGTACTTC. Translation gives CATSDLETQYF.